The clone carrying this T cell receptor (beta chain) has at least ten counts. Its antigen is still unknown. The record originates from a study of T cells in Graves' hyperthyroidism and ophthalmopathy. Study observations and caveats: Most thyroid clonotypes that were expanded above 0.001 also turned up in blood.

TCR beta CDR3 regions were amplified from RNA transcripts. The HTBI primer set drove a first-round RT-PCR of the TCR CDR3. TCRdb re-called the multiplex PCR reads through MiXCR, storing one row per CDR3 protein. The sample holds fewer than 350,000 distinct CDR3 sequences; roughly 20% are singletons and the top ten take 15%. V gave up 11 bases and J gave up 4 bases, with 18 bases separating them. CDR1 MNHEY and CDR2 SVGAGI come from the germline V gene. This CDR3 is built from 14 residues. This TCR was sampled from a woman aged 40 to 55 with Graves' ophthalmopathy. V is TRBV6-5 and J is TRBJ1-5; D gene unclear. Material for sequencing was blood. The CDR3 DNA sequence: TGTGCCTGCACTACCGGACTGAGAAATCAGCCCCAGCATTTT. Protein product: CACTTGLRNQPQHF.